This entry is about one T cell receptor beta chain. Antigen specificity is unknown. Profiling relied on immunoSEQ multiplex PCR, and the TCRdb table lists in-frame clones only, not all of them. The sample includes tens of thousands of clones, about nine tenths of them seen just once. The record originates from a study of T cell responses to AZD1222 COVID-19 vaccine. The study's findings and limits: Repertoire samples came only from after the peak T cell response. Targets within unmutated variant regions were reportedly found for nearly half of spike-specific TCRs. Two doses of AZD1222 preceded a rise in Spike-specific TCR breadth and depth.

The CDR3 sequence is 14 residues long. The V end was cut by 0 bases, the J end by 5 bases, with 10 bases between. The V gene's germline CDR1 is KGHSH and CDR2 LQKENI. This specimen consisted of peripheral blood, obtained on day 0 of AZD1222 vaccination. The receptor's source is an adult in good health. The chain uses TRBV18 and TRBJ1-2; a weak D match, TRBD1 (5 bases). This CDR3 reads CASSPPQQAYGYTF. The CDR3 nucleotides are TGTGCCAGCTCACCACCTCAACAGGCATATGGCTACACCTTC.